A selection of T cell receptor beta chains follows, all from one sample in a study of T-cell reconstitution after alpha-beta-depleted transplantation in children. Via MiXCR, TCRdb re-called the PCR reads, giving one row per CDR3 protein. The table has about 58,000 distinct CDR3 sequences, 40% to 45% seen once. The material sequenced was PBMCs, mostly from graft donor cells, taken 360 days after TCRalphabeta/CD19-depleted stem cell transplant. Receptors originate from a male patient younger than 18 who had a stem cell transplant for acute lymphoblastic leukemia, so the T cells may come from the graft donor. The conserved cysteine and the conserved F or W are not part of the CDR3 here. The D gene is left open where the match is weak. A row's size may be missing; if present it is once, few, many or a size class.

d_call,clone_size,v_call,j_call,cdr3_aa
.,once,TRBV10-3,TRBJ1-1,AIRAFGADITEAF
.,.,TRBV7-8,TRBJ2-1,ASSLRGVSGLENEQF
TRBD2,few,TRBV9,TRBJ2-5,ASSVSGGAQETQY
TRBD2,few,TRBV7-2,TRBJ2-2,ASSFLRLAGETGELF
TRBD2,.,TRBV5-1,TRBJ2-3,ASSLTPSGRAADTQY
.,few,TRBV10-3,TRBJ2-5,AISSLEYQETQY
.,.,TRBV12-3/TRBV12-4,TRBJ2-3,ASSFRLGLGTDTQY
TRBD1,few,TRBV7-3,TRBJ2-1,ASSLMGQGIYNEQF
TRBD2,once,TRBV5-6,TRBJ2-7,ASSFDTGTRGYEQY
.,.,TRBV9,TRBJ1-1,ASSVDHNTEAF
TRBD2,.,TRBV5-6,TRBJ2-1,ASSRTKLSGRVVYEQF
.,few,TRBV15,TRBJ1-5,ATSQRLGLLNQPQH
TRBD2,many,TRBV12-3/TRBV12-4,TRBJ2-1,ATKAGARNEQF
TRBD1,few,TRBV29-1,TRBJ2-1,SGARDRGYNEQF
TRBD2,.,TRBV28,TRBJ2-3,ASNQLARTQY
TRBD1,.,TRBV7-2,TRBJ2-5,ASRPGQGFKTQY
TRBD1,.,TRBV20-1,TRBJ1-2,SAREDRTNYGYT
.,.,TRBV7-8,TRBJ2-7,ASSRLGETYEQY
.,.,TRBV7-6,TRBJ2-2,ASSPAGIGDLTGELF
TRBD2,.,TRBV5-1,TRBJ2-1,ASSLEVGGGNEQF
.,.,TRBV29-1,TRBJ1-4,SVGIGEKLF
TRBD1,once,TRBV7-4,TRBJ1-1,ASSFITGTGGAETEAF
TRBD2,few,TRBV7-7,TRBJ2-3,ASSLGASGGHTQY
TRBD1,.,TRBV12-3/TRBV12-4,TRBJ2-1,ASSPGQGGNEQF
TRBD2,few,TRBV12-3/TRBV12-4,TRBJ2-1,ASSLGGSGNEQF
.,.,TRBV12-3/TRBV12-4,TRBJ2-7,ASSPMAQGIGYEQY
TRBD2,few,TRBV5-1,TRBJ2-2,ASSLERTSKGGELF
TRBD1,.,TRBV7-6,TRBJ1-6,ASSLGQGYNSPLH
.,few,TRBV7-6,TRBJ2-3,ASSFLSTDTQY
TRBD1,.,TRBV7-9,TRBJ1-5,ASSPDRVNQPQH
TRBD1,.,TRBV27,TRBJ2-1,ASSPPGQGALNEQF
TRBD1,.,TRBV24-1,TRBJ1-2,ATSTGQGYGYT
.,few,TRBV25-1,TRBJ1-6,ASSEQTNSPLH
.,few,TRBV14,TRBJ2-7,ASSRRAAYEQY
.,.,TRBV6-1,TRBJ2-2,ATDDTGSTGELF
.,few,TRBV4-1,TRBJ2-2,ASSTGLNTGELF
.,.,TRBV27,TRBJ1-1,ASSFDSRQRTEAF
TRBD1,few,TRBV7-9,TRBJ2-7,ASSPDREVDEQY
TRBD2,.,TRBV20-1,TRBJ2-3,SPTSGYTDTQY
.,.,TRBV12-3/TRBV12-4,TRBJ2-7,ASSPGTSSAD
TRBD2,few,TRBV12-3/TRBV12-4,TRBJ2-1,ASSVLAVYNEQF
.,.,TRBV11-2,TRBJ1-4,ASSLWLNEKLF
.,.,TRBV20-1,TRBJ2-7,SAGAGSYEQY
.,few,TRBV5-6,TRBJ1-2,ASSLSGVYGYT
.,.,TRBV10-3,TRBJ1-4,AISEGGPGKEKLF
.,.,TRBV6-5,TRBJ2-5,ASSHSTGQETQY
.,.,TRBV18,TRBJ2-6,ASSPLGGTGANVLT
.,few,TRBV11-2,TRBJ2-1,ASSGAANEQF
TRBD1,.,TRBV28,TRBJ2-1,ASSLGTGRFYEQF
.,.,TRBV6-5,TRBJ1-3,ASSFKGIGAENTIY
.,once,TRBV12-3/TRBV12-4,TRBJ2-3,ASSSPSFTDTQY
.,.,TRBV11-2,TRBJ1-1,ASSLKGFRDTEAF
TRBD1,few,TRBV27,TRBJ2-1,ASRQGGNEQF
TRBD2,.,TRBV7-2,TRBJ2-7,ASSSEAGTRPYEQY
TRBD1,.,TRBV12-3/TRBV12-4,TRBJ2-3,ASSLGQITDTQY
TRBD1,.,TRBV5-6,TRBJ1-2,ASSQRIRGPYGYT
.,.,TRBV7-9,TRBJ2-5,ASSWTPQETQY
.,few,TRBV6-5,TRBJ1-5,ASSLPRVPLNQPQH
TRBD2,.,TRBV25-1,TRBJ2-3,ASSKSPRGLAGADTQY